One sample yielded the 15 T cell receptor beta chains listed below, sequenced in a study of cytomegalovirus exposure and HLA in healthy donors. The PCR was carried out with 60 Vbeta primers and 13 Jbeta primers. Generated by immunoSEQ multiplex PCR, the TCRdb table keeps only in-frame clones and is missing some. This table holds some 160,000 clones, approximately 80% found once. The sequenced material came from PBMCs. Receptors originate from a woman in her twenties or thirties in good health and CMV-seronegative.

This chain links TRBV7-9 with TRBJ1-2, with 10 bases lining up with TRBD1. Per the germline V gene, CDR1 is SEHNR and CDR2 is FQNEAQ (reference sequence). This CDR3 region has 15 residues. Germline trimming cut 4 bases from V and 6 bases from J; bases unmatched to any gene: 8. The CDR3 nucleotides read TGTGCCAGCAGCTCAGGACAGGGGGATTTTGATGGCTACACCTTC. It yields the protein CASSSGQGDFDGYTF.

The rearrangement joins TRBV5-4 to TRBJ2-7; TRBD1 matches 8 bases. Germline CDR1 is SGHNT and CDR2 is YYREEE (reference sequence). The ends lost 1 base at V and 2 bases at J; junction bases unmatched: 8. CDR3 length: 16 residues. CDR3 in amino acids: CASSLSSRGPTYEQYF. The CDR3 region has the DNA TGTGCCAGCAGCTTGTCTTCCAGGGGGCCCACCTACGAGCAGTACTTC. The full variable domain, in which reference TRBV5-4 and TRBJ2-7 provide the parts outside the CDR3, is ETGVTQSPTHLIKTRGQQVTLRCSSQSGHNTVSWYQQALGQGPQFIFQYYREEENGRGNFPPRFSGLQFPNYSSELNVNALELDDSALYLCASSLSSRGPTYEQYFGPGTRLTVT.

The chain combines TRBV28 with TRBJ1-4; 7 bases are shared with TRBD1. V trimming: 6 bases; J trimming: 4 bases; junction bases outside the gene matches: 2. The CDR3 length is 13 residues. CDR1 is MDHEN, CDR2 SYDVKM, per germline. Written as DNA, the CDR3 is TGTGCCAGCAGGGACAGGCATAATGAAAAACTGTTTTTT. This gives the protein CASRDRHNEKLFF.

J is TRBJ2-5 and V is TRBV7-7; 13 bases are shared with TRBD2. J lost 9 bases, V lost 3 bases, and 10 bases had no gene match. CDR1 is SSHAT and CDR2 is FNYEAQ in the germline V gene (reference sequence). The CDR3 covers 16 residues. The CDR3 sequence: CASSLSGTSGMGAQYF. In DNA, the CDR3 is TGTGCCAGCAGCTTGAGCGGGACTAGCGGGATGGGGGCCCAGTACTTC.

The rearrangement joins TRBV5-8 to TRBJ2-1, with 9 bases matching TRBD2. Germline CDR1 reads SGHTS; CDR2 reads YDEGEE. The ends lost 2 bases at V and 5 bases at J; junction bases unmatched: 14. CDR3 length equals 18 residues. DNA of the CDR3: TGTGCCAGCAGCTTATCCCATTTAGCGGGAGTGGAGAACAATGAGCAGTTCTTC. Translating it yields CASSLSHLAGVENNEQFF.

CDR3 protein: CASSSRYQETQYF. The CDR3 DNA is TGCGCCAGCAGCTCCCGGTACCAAGAGACCCAGTACTTC. The chain joins TRBV10-1 to TRBJ2-5, with D unresolved. V shed 6 bases and J shed 0 bases, with 8 bases lying between them. Germline-derived CDR1 and CDR2 are WNHNN and SYGVQD (reference sequence). The CDR3 sequence is 13 residues long.

The chain carries TRBV10-3 and TRBJ1-5; D is uncertain. The germline CDR1 and CDR2 sequences are ENHRY and SYGVKD. V was cut by 8 bases and J by 3 bases, with 11 bases left in between. The CDR3 is 13 residues long. Here the CDR3 reads CAIAMELNQPQHF. The CDR3 DNA is TGTGCCATCGCCATGGAGCTCAATCAGCCCCAGCATTTT.

The CDR3, as DNA: TGTGCCAGCACGCTAGGAGCTAACTATGGCTACACCTTC. Translated: CASTLGANYGYTF. The V gene is TRBV28, the J gene TRBJ1-2; no firm D call. This CDR3 spans 13 amino acids. Trimming cost V 7 bases and J 0 bases, with 9 bases left between them. Looked up from germline, CDR1 is MDHEN and CDR2 is SYDVKM.

V is TRBV13 and J is TRBJ2-7, with D maybe TRBD2 (7 bases). This CDR3 region has 17 residues. Trimming pared 6 bases from V and 5 bases from J, leaving 26 bases between. Looked up from germline, CDR1 is PRHDT and CDR2 is FYEKMQ (reference sequence). The CDR3, as DNA: TGTGCCAGCAGTATCGAGACGCTTAGGGGGGGCAAGAACGAGCAGTACTTC. Residues: CASSIETLRGGKNEQYF.

The rearrangement joins TRBV2 to TRBJ1-4, with TRBD1 matching over 8 bases. Germline V gives CDR1 SNHLY, CDR2 FYNNEI. The CDR3 contains 16 residues. J lost 7 bases, V lost 4 bases, and 11 bases had no gene match. CDR3 DNA: TGTGCCAGCAGTGTTGAGGCAGGGGGCGCGAGTGAAAAACTGTTTTTT. Translating it yields CASSVEAGGASEKLFF.

The chain couples TRBV7-9 to TRBJ1-4; TRBD1 matches 10 bases. CDR3 length equals 17 residues. After removal of 2 bases from V and 8 bases from J, the junction contained 11 bases not matched to a gene. Germline V gene data show CDR1 as SEHNR and CDR2 as FQNEAQ (reference sequence). CDR3 DNA: TGTGCCAGCAGCTTACCGGGACAGGGGAGGTCGAGGGAAAAACTGTTTTTT. Its protein product is CASSLPGQGRSREKLFF.

In nucleotides, the CDR3 is TGTGCCAGCAGCTTACCGCACAATCTAGCTGTGTCTGGAGGGACCCAGTACTTC. This encodes CASSLPHNLAVSGGTQYF. The rearrangement links TRBV7-2 to TRBJ2-5; weak D call: TRBD2 (5 bases). V lost 2 bases, J lost 7 bases, and 26 bases lay in between. Germline V lookup: CDR1 SGHTA, CDR2 FQGNSA. The CDR3 has 18 amino acids.

V and J are TRBV10-3 and TRBJ2-3, with TRBD1 matching 9 bases. Unmatched junction bases numbered 9, after V lost 6 bases and J lost 5 bases. Germline CDR1 ENHRY, CDR2 SYGVKD. The CDR3 consists of 15 residues. The CDR3 coding sequence is TGTGCCATCAGAAAACAGGGGGCTCTGGTAGATACGCAGTATTTT. Translation: CAIRKQGALVDTQYF.

This chain links TRBV6-5 with TRBJ2-5; D is undetermined. Germline V gene sequence: CDR1 MNHEY, CDR2 SVGAGI. The ends were cut back, 2 bases at V and 4 bases at J, with 8 bases in the middle. This CDR3 has 13 amino acids. The CDR3 DNA reads as TGTGCCAGCAGTTACGGTGGCTTAGAGACCCAGTACTTC. Translation gives CASSYGGLETQYF.

The J gene is TRBJ2-1, the V gene TRBV7-3, with TRBD2 matching over 9 bases. CDR3 length: 14 amino acids. Germline CDR1 SGHTA, CDR2 FQGTGA. V shed 5 bases, J shed 7 bases, and the junction held 6 bases outside the gene matches. For the CDR3, the DNA is TGTGCCAGCAGCACTCTAGCGGGGCTTAATGAGCAGTTCTTC. This gives the protein CASSTLAGLNEQFF.